This T cell receptor (beta chain) was documented in a study of spatial heterogeneity in lung cancer. Study information: Combinations of a unique TCR and a UMI were tallied in raw reads, and on average each appeared more than ten times. Overall study results and limits: Resection blood, more than follow-up blood, showed ubiquitous expanded tumor TCRs.

The V and J ends lost 6 bases and 3 bases, in that order; junction bases with no gene match: 12. The length of the CDR3 is 16 residues. The germline CDR1 and CDR2 sequences are DFQATT and SNEGSKA (reference sequence). In the library, each TCR cDNA molecule bore its own unique molecular identifier. TCRdb re-derived calls from the 5' RACE reads in MiXCR, one entry per CDR3 protein. The repertoire holds some 50,000 distinct CDR3 sequences, with roughly 12% as singletons. Described time point: sample taken at primary tumor resection. Sequencing was performed on whole RNA extracted from tumor and nontumor lung tissue, or from frozen PBMC, and the material was left unsorted. Patients with untreated early-stage non-small cell lung cancer, numbering 72, were the donors. Concerning this clonotype itself: Its antigen is still unknown.

The TCR comes from a female donor with early-stage non-small cell lung cancer. Sequences were derived from PBMCs, sampled at surgery. The genes are TRBV20-1 and TRBJ1-5; 9 bases are shared with TRBD1. CDR3 residues: CSAAGYRGPPNQPQHF. The DNA for the CDR3 is TGCAGTGCGGCGGGGTACAGGGGGCCACCCAATCAGCCCCAGCATTTT.